The 17 T cell receptor beta chains in this list originate from one sample, sequenced in a study of cytomegalovirus exposure and HLA in healthy donors. PCR employed 60 Vbeta and 13 Jbeta primers. Using immunoSEQ multiplex PCR, the repertoire was profiled, and TCRdb retains in-frame clones only, with some absent. The sample carries 160,000 or so clones, 65% to 75% recorded once. What was sequenced was PBMCs. Every receptor here comes from a human donor in good health.

The chain employs TRBV7-2 and TRBJ2-1; 11 bases agree with TRBD2. J gave up 6 bases and V 4 bases, and 17 bases lay outside the gene matches. The CDR3 totals 19 residues. The germline CDR1 and CDR2 sequences are SGHTA and FQGNSA. CDR3 sequence (DNA): TGTGCCAGCAGCTCCCCTCCTAGCGGGGGGCCTTCTTACGTCAATGAGCAGTTCTTC. It encodes CASSSPPSGGPSYVNEQFF.

The gene calls are TRBV5-1 and TRBJ1-4; TRBD1 might be the D (5 bases). Trimming took off 4 bases at V and 3 bases at J, with 13 bases between the two ends. CDR1 is SGHRS and CDR2 is YFSETQ in the germline V gene. The CDR3 is 15 amino acids. DNA for the CDR3: TGCGCCAGCAGCCCCAACAGGCTCCCTAATGAAAAACTGTTTTTT. It codes for CASSPNRLPNEKLFF.

The chain employs TRBV28 and TRBJ2-5; 10 bases match TRBD1. The J call may not be correct, given that the DNA end is closer to TRBJ2-7. This CDR3 contains 13 residues. The germline CDR1 and CDR2 sequences are MDHEN and SYDVKM. The CDR3 nucleotides read TGTGCCAGCAGAAGACAGGGGGCCGGCGAGCAGTACTTC. This sequence encodes CASRRQGAGEQYF.

The V and J genes are TRBV9 and TRBJ2-2; TRBD2 is a possible D gene (5 bases). Germline V CDR1 and CDR2: SGDLS, YYNGEE. Between the trimmed V and J ends, which lost 0 bases and 6 bases, there was a span of 6 bases. The CDR3 is made up of 13 amino acids. CDR3 nucleotides: TGTGCCAGCAGCGTAGTGGGAGCCGGGGAGCTGTTTTTT. Translated: CASSVVGAGELFF.

The chain is built from TRBV18 and TRBJ2-2; D possibly corresponds to TRBD2 (5 bases). From germline, CDR1 is KGHSH and CDR2 LQKENI. This CDR3 comprises 15 residues. Trimming stripped 0 bases from V and 5 bases from J, with 10 bases between. CDR3 protein: CASSPPRVQTGELFF. CDR3 DNA: TGTGCCAGCTCACCACCGAGGGTACAAACCGGGGAGCTGTTTTTT.

The CDR3 DNA follows: TGCGCCAGCAGTGAAAGGGGGGGCGGCAACAATGAGCAGTTCTTC. This translates into CASSERGGGNNEQFF. The chain has TRBV10-1 and TRBJ2-1; perhaps TRBD2 as D (7 bases). Germline V gives CDR1 WNHNN, CDR2 SYGVQD (reference sequence). Trimming took 3 bases from V and 5 from J, leaving 14 bases between them. The CDR3 spans 15 residues.

This chain uses TRBV5-1 with TRBJ2-1, with D hard to call. The CDR3 has 16 residues. The V and J ends lost 0 bases and 0 bases respectively, with 10 bases between them. CDR1 and CDR2 (germline): SGHRS, YFSETQ. CDR3: CASSLVGPSSYNEQFF. In DNA form, the CDR3 reads TGCGCCAGCAGCTTGGTGGGCCCCAGCTCCTACAATGAGCAGTTCTTC.

V and J are TRBV2 and TRBJ2-1; TRBD2 is a possible D gene (6 bases). Germline CDR1 is SNHLY and CDR2 is FYNNEI. V gave up 2 bases and J gave up 6 bases, with 11 bases separating them. The CDR3 is 14 residues long. This CDR3 is CASSERRDLNEQFF. CDR3 DNA sequence: TGTGCCAGCAGTGAAAGGCGGGATCTCAATGAGCAGTTCTTC.

The CDR3 bases are TGTGCCAGCAGTTACAGGGGGAAGTCGGATACGCAGTATTTT. This gives the protein CASSYRGKSDTQYF. The genes are TRBV6-5 and TRBJ2-3; weak D call: TRBD1 (6 bases). Trimming stripped 2 bases from V and 6 bases from J, with 12 bases between. Germline assignment: CDR1 MNHEY and CDR2 SVGAGI. This CDR3 region has 14 residues.

The chain is built from TRBV5-6 and TRBJ1-3; D gene ambiguous. Germline lookup yields CDR1 SGHDT and CDR2 YYEEEE. The CDR3 covers 16 residues. Deletions cut 0 bases from V and 0 bases from J, with 10 bases between. The CDR3 protein is CASSLVGVTSGNTIYF. For the CDR3, the DNA is TGTGCCAGCAGCTTGGTAGGAGTTACCTCTGGAAACACCATATATTTT.

The chain joins TRBV9 to TRBJ2-2, with 9 positions matching TRBD1. The CDR3 spans 17 residues. The V gene's germline CDR1 is SGDLS and CDR2 YYNGEE. V lost 4 bases, J lost 4 bases, and 11 bases stayed unmatched. The chain's CDR3 is CASSPFPGQGITGELFF. DNA of the CDR3: TGTGCCAGCAGCCCGTTTCCGGGACAGGGAATCACCGGGGAGCTGTTTTTT.

This chain connects TRBV5-4 to TRBJ2-1; no clear D. Germline V CDR1 and CDR2: SGHNT, YYREEE (reference sequence). The CDR3 contains 14 residues. V lost 4 bases to trimming and J lost 1 base, with 9 bases between them. The CDR3: CASSETGSYNEQFF. The CDR3, as DNA: TGTGCCAGCAGCGAAACCGGGTCCTACAATGAGCAGTTCTTC.

This clone was counted once. The rearrangement uses TRBV11-2 and TRBJ2-7, with 14 positions matching TRBD2. CDR1 SGHAT and CDR2 FQNNGV come from the germline V gene. There are 18 residues in the CDR3. Losses at the gene ends were 5 bases for V and 3 bases for J; bases not matched to a gene: 12. The DNA of the CDR3 is TGTGCCAGCAGCCCTACGGCCGGACTAGCGGGGGGACACTACGAGCAGTACTTC. As protein: CASSPTAGLAGGHYEQYF.

The rearrangement joins TRBV9 to TRBJ2-5; 8 nucleotides line up with TRBD2. Germline-derived CDR1 and CDR2 are SGDLS and YYNGEE. The CDR3 has 16 residues. V gave up 4 bases and J gave up 0 bases; unmatched junction bases: 8. For the CDR3, the DNA is TGTGCCAGCAGCCCTAGCTGGCGGGGGGACCAAGAGACCCAGTACTTC. Protein: CASSPSWRGDQETQYF.

J is TRBJ1-1 and V is TRBV6-6; D gene uncertain. Trimming left V 6 bases short and J 1 base short, with 9 bases between. Germline V lookup: CDR1 MNHNY, CDR2 SVGAGI (reference sequence). The CDR3 totals 13 residues. CDR3 DNA sequence: TGTGCCAGCAGGCTAACCCAGAACACTGAAGCTTTCTTT. Amino acids: CASRLTQNTEAFF.

A few counts support this clone. The chain is built from TRBV5-4 and TRBJ1-4; TRBD1 aligns across 9 bases. Trimming removed 6 bases from V and 5 bases from J; junction bases left unmatched: 8. Germline-derived CDR1 and CDR2 are SGHNT and YYREEE (reference sequence). The CDR3 consists of 15 residues. The CDR3 here is CASKVVGQGNEKLFF. CDR3 bases: TGTGCCAGCAAGGTGGTGGGACAGGGAAATGAAAAACTGTTTTTT.

This chain joins TRBV5-1 and TRBJ2-2; TRBD1 matches 7 bases. The CDR3 length is 15 residues. V lost 7 bases, J lost 0 bases, and 6 bases stayed unmatched. Germline V gene sequence: CDR1 SGHRS, CDR2 YFSETQ. This CDR3 is CASGQVTSNTGELFF. DNA for the CDR3: TGCGCCAGCGGACAGGTCACGTCGAACACCGGGGAGCTGTTTTTT. The full variable domain, completed using reference TRBV5-1 and TRBJ2-2, is KAGVTQTPRYLIKTRGQQVTLSCSPISGHRSVSWYQQTPGQGLQFLFEYFSETQRNKGNFPGRFSGRQFSNSRSEMNVSTLELGDSALYLCASGQVTSNTGELFFGEGSRLTVL.